This TCR beta chain is drawn from a study of Graves' ophthalmopathy and Graves' hyperthyroidism. This CDR3 has 16 residues. The V gene end was trimmed by 6 bases and the J gene end by 0 bases; junction bases not matched to a gene: 8. Looked up from germline, CDR1 is MNHEY and CDR2 is SMNVEV (reference sequence). This clonotype was recorded at least ten times. CDR3 regions of TCR beta were amplified from RNA transcripts. Amplification began with first-round RT-PCR using HTBI primers, then second-round multiplex PCR was performed. TCRdb reprocessed the multiplex PCR reads via MiXCR and lists one record per CDR3 protein. The table includes about 400,000 distinct CDR3 sequences, 15% detected once.

Material for sequencing was peripheral blood. The chain has TRBV27 and TRBJ1-5; 7 bases align to TRBD1. This receptor was obtained from a woman aged 18-29 years with stable Graves' hyperthyroidism. The CDR3 nucleotides are TGTGCCAGCAGCCCTAAGGGGGCCTATAGCAATCAGCCCCAGCATTTT. Its translation: CASSPKGAYSNQPQHF.